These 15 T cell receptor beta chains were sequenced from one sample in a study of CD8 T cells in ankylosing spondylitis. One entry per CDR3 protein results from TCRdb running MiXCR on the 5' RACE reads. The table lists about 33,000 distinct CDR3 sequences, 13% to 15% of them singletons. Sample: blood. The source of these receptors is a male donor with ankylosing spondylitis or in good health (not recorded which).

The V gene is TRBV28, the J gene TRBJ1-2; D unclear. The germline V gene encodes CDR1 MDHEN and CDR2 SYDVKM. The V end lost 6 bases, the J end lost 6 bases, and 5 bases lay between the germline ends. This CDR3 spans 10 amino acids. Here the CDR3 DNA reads TGTGCCAGCAGGTCAGATGGCTACACCTTC. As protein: CASRSDGYTF.

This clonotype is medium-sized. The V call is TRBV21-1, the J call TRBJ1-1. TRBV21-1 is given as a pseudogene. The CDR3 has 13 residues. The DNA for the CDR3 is TGTGCCAGCACCCAGACAACGTACACTGAAGCTTTCTTT. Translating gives CASTQTTYTEAFF.

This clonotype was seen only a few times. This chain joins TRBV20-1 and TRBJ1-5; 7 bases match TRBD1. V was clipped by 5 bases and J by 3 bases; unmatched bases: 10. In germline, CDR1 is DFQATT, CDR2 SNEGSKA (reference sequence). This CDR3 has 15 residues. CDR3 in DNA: TGCAGTGCTCAGCGTACCGGGACAGTCAATCAGCCCCAGCATTTT. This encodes CSAQRTGTVNQPQHF.

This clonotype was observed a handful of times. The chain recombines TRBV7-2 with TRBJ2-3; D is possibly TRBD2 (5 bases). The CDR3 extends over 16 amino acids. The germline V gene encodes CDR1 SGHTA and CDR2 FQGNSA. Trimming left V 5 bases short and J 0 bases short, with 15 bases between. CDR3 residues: CASSRLEDRSTDTQYF. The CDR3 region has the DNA TGTGCCAGCAGCCGGCTGGAGGACCGTAGCACAGATACGCAGTATTTT.

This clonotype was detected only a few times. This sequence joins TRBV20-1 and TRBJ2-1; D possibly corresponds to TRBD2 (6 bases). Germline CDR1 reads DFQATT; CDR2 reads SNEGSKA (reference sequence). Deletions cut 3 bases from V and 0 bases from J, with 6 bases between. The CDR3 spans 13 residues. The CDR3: CSASGSSYNEQFF. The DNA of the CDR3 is TGCAGTGCTAGCGGGAGCTCCTACAATGAGCAGTTCTTC.

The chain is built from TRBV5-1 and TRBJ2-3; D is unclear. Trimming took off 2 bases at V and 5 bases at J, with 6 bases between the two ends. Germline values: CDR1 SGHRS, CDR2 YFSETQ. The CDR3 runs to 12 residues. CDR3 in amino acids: CASSFSRDTQYF. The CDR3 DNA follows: TGCGCCAGCAGCTTTTCGAGAGATACGCAGTATTTT.

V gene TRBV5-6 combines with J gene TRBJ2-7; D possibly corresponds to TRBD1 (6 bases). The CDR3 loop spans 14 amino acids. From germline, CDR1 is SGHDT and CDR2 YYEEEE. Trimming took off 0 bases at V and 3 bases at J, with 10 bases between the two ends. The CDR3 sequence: CASSLGDTNYEQYV. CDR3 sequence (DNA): TGTGCCAGCAGCTTGGGGGACACCAACTACGAGCAGTACGTC.

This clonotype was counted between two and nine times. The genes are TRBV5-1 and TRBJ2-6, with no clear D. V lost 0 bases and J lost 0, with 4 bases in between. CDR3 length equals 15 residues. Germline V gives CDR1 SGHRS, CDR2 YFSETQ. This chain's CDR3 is CASSLGSSGANVLTF. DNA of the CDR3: TGCGCCAGCAGCTTGGGTAGCTCTGGGGCCAACGTCCTGACTTTC. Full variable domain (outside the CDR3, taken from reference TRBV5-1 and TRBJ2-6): KAGVTQTPRYLIKTRGQQVTLSCSPISGHRSVSWYQQTPGQGLQFLFEYFSETQRNKGNFPGRFSGRQFSNSRSEMNVSTLELGDSALYLCASSLGSSGANVLTFGAGSRLTVL.

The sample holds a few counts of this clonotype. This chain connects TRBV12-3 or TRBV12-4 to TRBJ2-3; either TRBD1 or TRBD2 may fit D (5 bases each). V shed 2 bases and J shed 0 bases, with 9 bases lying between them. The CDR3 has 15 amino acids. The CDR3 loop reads CASSLMGDSTDTQYF. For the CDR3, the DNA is TGTGCCAGCAGTTTAATGGGGGATAGCACAGATACGCAGTATTTT.

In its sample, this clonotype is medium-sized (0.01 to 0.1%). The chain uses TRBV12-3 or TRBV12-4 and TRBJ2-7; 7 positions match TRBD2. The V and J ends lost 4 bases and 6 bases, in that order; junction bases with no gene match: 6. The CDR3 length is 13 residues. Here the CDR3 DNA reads TGTGCCAGCAGTTCCAGGACTAGTTCCGAGCAGTACGTC. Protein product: CASSSRTSSEQYV.

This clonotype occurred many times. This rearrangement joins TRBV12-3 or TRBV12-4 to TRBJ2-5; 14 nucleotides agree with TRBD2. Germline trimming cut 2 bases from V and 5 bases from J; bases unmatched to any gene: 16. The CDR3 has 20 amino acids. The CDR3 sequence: CASSLRVIRGLAGATETQYF. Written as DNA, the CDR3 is TGTGCCAGCAGTTTAAGGGTAATAAGGGGACTAGCGGGAGCAACGGAGACCCAGTACTTC.

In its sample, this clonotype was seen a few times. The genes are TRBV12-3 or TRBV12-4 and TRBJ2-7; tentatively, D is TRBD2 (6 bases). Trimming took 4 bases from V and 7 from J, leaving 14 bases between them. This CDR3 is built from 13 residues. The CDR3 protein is CASSWGTLGEQYV. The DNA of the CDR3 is TGTGCCAGCAGTTGGGGGACTCTGGGGGAGCAGTACGTC.

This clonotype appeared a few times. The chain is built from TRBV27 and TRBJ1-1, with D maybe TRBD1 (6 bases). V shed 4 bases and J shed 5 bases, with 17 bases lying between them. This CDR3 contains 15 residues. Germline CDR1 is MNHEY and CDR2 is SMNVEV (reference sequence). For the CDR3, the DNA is TGTGCCAGCAGTTCCCATCGGGGGGGGCGAACTGAAGCTTTCTTT. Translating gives CASSSHRGGRTEAFF.

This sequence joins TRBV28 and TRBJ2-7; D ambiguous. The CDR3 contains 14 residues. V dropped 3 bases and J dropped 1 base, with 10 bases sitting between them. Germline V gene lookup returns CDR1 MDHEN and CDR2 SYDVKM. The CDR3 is CASSFLSRSYEQYF. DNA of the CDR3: TGTGCCAGCAGTTTTCTCAGCCGTTCCTACGAGCAGTACTTC.

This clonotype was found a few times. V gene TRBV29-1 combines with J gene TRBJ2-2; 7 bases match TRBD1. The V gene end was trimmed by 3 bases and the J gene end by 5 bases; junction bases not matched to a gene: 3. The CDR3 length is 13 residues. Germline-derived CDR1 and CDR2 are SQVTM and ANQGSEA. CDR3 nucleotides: TGCAGCGTTGACCCGACAGGGACCGGGGAGCTGTTTTTT. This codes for CSVDPTGTGELFF.